The sequence of this T cell receptor beta chain was determined in a study of metastatic and nonmetastatic thyroid tumors. The wider study: A comparison of repertoires was made across blood and tumor or nodule tissue from malignant and benign thyroid patients.

A word on this clone: This sample also contains other DNA sequences that code for the same CDR3.

Every patient was untreated before thyroid surgery. TCRdb reanalyzed the PCR reads with MiXCR. The table includes some 18,000 clones, about 20% detected once. This CDR3 contains 12 residues. J was trimmed by 6 bases and V by 7 bases; bases with no gene match: 4. Germline loops: CDR1 GTSNPN, CDR2 SVGIG (reference sequence). This chain joins TRBV30 and TRBJ2-3; TRBD2 aligns across 10 bases. The specimen sequenced was tumor tissue. This TCR was sampled from a male donor with papillary thyroid cancer or a benign thyroid nodule (not recorded which). Some clones in this sample may be carry-over from other donors' samples. DNA of the CDR3: TGTGCCTCAGCGGGAGGGGCGGATACGCAGTATTTT. This codes for CASAGGADTQYF.